These 28 T cell receptor beta chains originate from one sample sequenced in a study of early T cells in non-severe SARS-CoV-2 infection. TCRdb re-analysed the 5' RACE reads in MiXCR, keeping a single row per CDR3 protein. The top ten hold about 9.6% of the sample, which has around 47,000 distinct CDR3 sequences, about a tenth seen once. The sequenced material came from whole blood. These receptor sequences come from an adult who was a healthcare worker with PCR-confirmed SARS-CoV-2 infection or an uninfected control (not recorded which).

This rearrangement joins TRBV25-1 to TRBJ2-3; 8 nucleotides match TRBD1. With V trimmed by 5 bases and J by 0 bases, 7 bases remained unmatched. CDR1 and CDR2 from the germline V gene are MGHDK and SYGVNS. This CDR3 is built from 16 residues. In DNA form, the CDR3 reads TGTGCCAGCAGTCAAGACCGGGACAGGAGCACAGATACGCAGTATTTT. The encoded protein is CASSQDRDRSTDTQYF.

This clonotype was picked up many times. The chain couples TRBV20-1 to TRBJ2-5; TRBD2 agrees at 8 bases. The length of the CDR3 is 16 residues. Germline V gene sequence: CDR1 DFQATT, CDR2 SNEGSKA (reference sequence). Trimming took 3 bases from V and 4 from J; bases not matched to a gene: 13. Here the CDR3 DNA reads TGCAGTGCTAGTTTCGGCGGGGGGCCGGGCACAGAGACCCAGTACTTC. Residues: CSASFGGGPGTETQYF.

This clonotype was counted ten times or more. This chain joins TRBV29-1 and TRBJ1-2; D not resolved. This CDR3 is built from 12 residues. Germline V gene data show CDR1 as SQVTM and CDR2 as ANQGSEA. The V and J ends lost 5 bases and 2 bases respectively, with 9 bases between them. The CDR3 DNA reads as TGCAGCGTTTTGGCCGGGAACTATGGCTACACCTTC. It encodes CSVLAGNYGYTF.

The chain uses TRBV5-6 and TRBJ2-1, with a tentative D call TRBD1 (5 bases). The CDR3 is 15 amino acids. Trimming took off 0 bases at V and 1 base at J, with 8 bases between the two ends. Germline assignment: CDR1 SGHDT and CDR2 YYEEEE. This CDR3 reads CASSLVGHSYNEQFF. CDR3 in DNA: TGTGCCAGCAGCTTGGTAGGACATTCCTACAATGAGCAGTTCTTC.

This clonotype appeared many times. The genes are TRBV11-2 and TRBJ1-4, with D unclear. CDR3 length: 14 residues. Germline loops: CDR1 SGHAT, CDR2 FQNNGV. The V and J ends lost 1 base and 0 bases respectively, with 3 bases between them. The CDR3 here is CASSLGATNEKLFF. The CDR3 region has the DNA TGTGCCAGCAGCTTAGGAGCAACTAATGAAAAACTGTTTTTT.

This clonotype was seen at least ten times. The CDR3 DNA reads TGTGCCAGCAGCAATAGGGAGACCCAGTACTTC. Translation: CASSNRETQYF. The chain has TRBV7-6 and TRBJ2-5, with unresolved D. The V gene lost 5 bases and the J gene lost 5 bases, with 6 bases spanning the gap. The CDR3 sequence is 11 residues long. Germline CDR1 reads SGHVS; CDR2 reads FNYEAQ.

The chain has TRBV5-4 and TRBJ2-7, with D possibly TRBD1 on 6 matching bases. This CDR3 is built from 13 residues. CDR1 and CDR2 (germline): SGHNT, YYREEE (reference sequence). Trimming took off 4 bases at V and 5 bases at J, with 13 bases between the two ends. This CDR3 reads CASSPTGIHEQYF. CDR3 in DNA: TGTGCCAGCAGCCCCACAGGGATACACGAGCAGTACTTC. The variable domain in full, completed from reference TRBV5-4 and TRBJ2-7, reads ETGVTQSPTHLIKTRGQQVTLRCSSQSGHNTVSWYQQALGQGPQFIFQYYREEENGRGNFPPRFSGLQFPNYSSELNVNALELDDSALYLCASSPTGIHEQYFGPGTRLTVT.

The chain combines TRBV29-1 with TRBJ2-7; possible D gene TRBD2, 5 bases. The germline V gene has CDR1 SQVTM and CDR2 ANQGSEA. V gave up 6 bases and J gave up 3 bases, with 12 bases separating them. The CDR3 is 12 residues long. The DNA of the CDR3 is TGCAGCGTCCTGGCTAGCAGCTACGAGCAGTACTTC. This gives the protein CSVLASSYEQYF.

In its sample, this clonotype ranks as medium-sized. The chain combines TRBV7-2 with TRBJ1-2; 7 nucleotides match TRBD1. Trimming cost V 8 bases and J 5 bases; bases outside gene matches: 14. The CDR3 loop spans 15 amino acids. Germline assignment: CDR1 SGHTA and CDR2 FQGNSA. CDR3 amino acids: CASATSTGDVYGYTF. The DNA of the CDR3 is TGTGCCAGCGCAACCTCAACAGGGGACGTTTATGGCTACACCTTC.

At least ten counts were recorded for this clonotype. The chain links TRBV4-3 to TRBJ2-3, with 7 nucleotides matching TRBD1. The CDR3 is 13 amino acids. Per germline, CDR1 LGHNA and CDR2 YSLEER. J was trimmed by 6 bases and V by 1 base; bases with no gene match: 1. CDR3 nucleotide sequence: TGCGCCAGCAGCCAAGGCAGGGGGGATACGCAGTATTTT. As protein: CASSQGRGDTQYF.

The chain uses TRBV12-3 or TRBV12-4 and TRBJ1-2; tentative D call: TRBD1 (5 bases). Trimming removed 7 bases at V and 2 bases at J, with 8 bases between. This CDR3 spans 12 amino acids. The CDR3 is CASNDRNYGYTF. CDR3 DNA: TGTGCCAGCAATGACAGAAACTATGGCTACACCTTC.

In this sample, this clonotype turned up many times. This chain connects TRBV10-3 to TRBJ2-7; TRBD1 might be the D (6 bases). Looked up from germline, CDR1 is ENHRY and CDR2 is SYGVKD. The CDR3 contains 14 residues. Trimming took 7 bases from V and 2 from J, leaving 15 bases between them. DNA for the CDR3: TGTGCCATCATAGGCGACAGGAATACCTACGAGCAGTACTTC. It is translated as CAIIGDRNTYEQYF.

This clonotype appeared many times. The chain uses TRBV7-2 and TRBJ2-3; maybe TRBD1 (6 bases). With 1 base removed from V and 4 bases from J, the gap between germline ends came to 9 bases. Germline assignment: CDR1 SGHTA and CDR2 FQGNSA. This CDR3 has 14 residues. CDR3 protein: CASSLVTGSDTQYF. Written as DNA, the CDR3 is TGTGCCAGCAGCTTAGTAACAGGGTCAGATACGCAGTATTTT. Using reference TRBV7-2 and TRBJ2-3 for the parts outside the CDR3, the full variable domain is GAGVSQSPSNKVTEKGKDVELRCDPISGHTALYWYRQSLGQGLEFLIYFQGNSAPDKSGLPSDRFSAERTGGSVSTLTIQRTQQEDSAVYLCASSLVTGSDTQYFGPGTRLTVL.

A few counts support this clonotype. CDR3 protein: CASSLSGSKPGYTF. As DNA, the CDR3 is TGTGCCAGCAGCTTGTCCGGCTCAAAGCCTGGCTACACCTTC. The chain links TRBV5-5 to TRBJ1-2, with no clear D. The CDR3 contains 14 residues. Trimming stripped 1 base from V and 7 bases from J, with 14 bases between. Looked up from germline, CDR1 is SGHKS and CDR2 is YYEKEE (reference sequence).

Only a few counts were recorded for this clonotype. V usage is TRBV11-2 and J usage is TRBJ1-5, with a possible D match to TRBD1 (5 bases). In germline, CDR1 is SGHAT, CDR2 FQNNGV. V was cut by 0 bases and J by 1 base, with 7 bases left in between. The CDR3 is 15 amino acids. CDR3 nucleotide sequence: TGTGCCAGCAGCTTAGATGGGGGGAGCAATCAGCCCCAGCATTTT. Amino acid sequence: CASSLDGGSNQPQHF.

A remark on this clonotype: Given a much more abundant clone one base away, this may be a read error. The chain recombines TRBV6-2 or TRBV6-3 with TRBJ2-7; 7 bases are a match to TRBD1. The CDR3 spans 14 residues. The germline V gene has CDR1 MNHEY and CDR2 SVGEGT. The CDR3 sequence: CTSSLSIRGLEQYF. The CDR3 DNA reads TGTACCAGCAGTTTATCGATAAGGGGGCTGGAGCAGTACTTC.

The chain has TRBV7-3 and TRBJ2-3; D remains ambiguous. Trimming stripped 1 base from V and 4 bases from J, with 12 bases between. Germline CDR1 is SGHTA and CDR2 is FQGTGA. CDR3 size: 15 residues. The CDR3 is CASSLNYVTPDTQYF. The DNA of the CDR3 is TGTGCCAGCAGCTTAAACTACGTAACTCCAGATACGCAGTATTTT.

In its sample, this clonotype was seen a few times. The gene calls are TRBV6-6 and TRBJ1-6; D is ambiguous. V lost 2 bases and J lost 9, with 11 bases in between. Germline values: CDR1 MNHNY, CDR2 SVGAGI (reference sequence). The length of the CDR3 is 14 residues. CDR3 protein: CASSYEVGSSPLHF. CDR3 bases: TGTGCCAGCAGTTACGAAGTGGGTAGTTCACCCCTCCACTTT.

This clonotype was counted many times. This sequence joins TRBV30 and TRBJ2-7, with unresolved D. The V and J ends lost 2 bases and 0 bases respectively, with 8 bases between them. The germline V gene encodes CDR1 GTSNPN and CDR2 SVGIG (reference sequence). The CDR3 spans 13 residues. In DNA form, the CDR3 reads TGTGCCTGGAGTACGCGAATCTCCTACGAGCAGTACTTC. It translates to CAWSTRISYEQYF. The whole variable domain, remainder taken from reference TRBV30 and TRBJ2-7, is SQTIHQWPATLVQPVGSPLSLECTVEGTSNPNLYWYRQAAGRGLQLLFYSVGIGQISSEVPQNLSASRPQDRQFILSSKKLLLSDSGFYLCAWSTRISYEQYFGPGTRLTVT.

This chain links TRBV12-3 or TRBV12-4 with TRBJ1-4; 9 bases fit TRBD1. The CDR3 spans 14 residues. With V trimmed by 5 bases and J by 8 bases, 6 bases remained unmatched. For the CDR3, the DNA is TGTGCCAGCAGTCGGACGGGACAGGGCGAAAAACTGTTTTTT. Translation gives CASSRTGQGEKLFF.

This clonotype appeared a few times. The V gene is TRBV4-1, the J gene TRBJ2-1, with D unresolved. CDR3 length: 17 residues. Trimming removed 0 bases from V and 7 bases from J, with 19 bases in between. Germline V gene data show CDR1 as MGHRA and CDR2 as YSYEKL. This CDR3 reads CASSQESPRKRVNEQFF. As DNA, the CDR3 is TGCGCCAGCAGCCAAGAGTCCCCAAGGAAACGGGTAAATGAGCAGTTCTTC.

The chain uses TRBV11-1 and TRBJ2-2; unclear D gene. CDR3 length equals 13 residues. The ends were cut back, 2 bases at V and 6 bases at J, with 7 bases in the middle. CDR1 and CDR2 (germline): SGHAT, FQDESV (reference sequence). Here the CDR3 DNA reads TGTGCCAGCAGCTTACGGACCGCCGGGGAGCTGTTTTTT. Translating gives CASSLRTAGELFF. The whole variable domain, filled in from reference TRBV11-1 and TRBJ2-2, reads EAEVAQSPRYKITEKSQAVAFWCDPISGHATLYWYRQILGQGPELLVQFQDESVVDDSQLPKDRFSAERLKGVDSTLKIQPAELGDSAMYLCASSLRTAGELFFGEGSRLTVL.

This clonotype has at least ten counts. V usage is TRBV11-2 and J usage is TRBJ2-7; TRBD1 matches at 11 bases. The CDR3 spans 16 residues. Germline V gene lookup returns CDR1 SGHAT and CDR2 FQNNGV. Trimming took 3 bases from V and 3 from J; bases not matched to a gene: 7. The CDR3 sequence is CASSLSRTGGFYEQYF. CDR3 nucleotides: TGTGCCAGCAGCTTGTCCCGGACAGGGGGCTTCTACGAGCAGTACTTC.

This clonotype was counted once. The CDR3 region has the DNA TGCAGCGGAGCGGGGGCTGAAGCTTTCTTT. Amino acids: CSGAGAEAFF. V usage is TRBV29-1 and J usage is TRBJ1-1, with D perhaps TRBD1 (5 bases). Looked up from germline, CDR1 is SQVTM and CDR2 is ANQGSEA. This CDR3 has 10 residues. V was shortened by 7 bases and J by 6 bases, with 9 bases between the two germline ends.

The CDR3 sequence is CASSSTASGGRDEQFF. For the CDR3, the DNA is TGCGCCAGCAGCTCCACGGCTAGCGGGGGGCGAGATGAGCAGTTCTTC. This chain uses TRBV4-3 with TRBJ2-1; 11 bases are shared with TRBD2. CDR1 is LGHNA and CDR2 is YSLEER in the germline V gene. Germline trimming cut 5 bases from V and 8 bases from J; bases unmatched to any gene: 11. The CDR3 loop spans 16 amino acids.

This clonotype was detected many times. This CDR3 is CASSGGFSGANVLTF. The CDR3 region has the DNA TGTGCCAGCAGTGGAGGTTTCTCTGGGGCCAACGTCCTGACTTTC. The chain is built from TRBV6-1 and TRBJ2-6; no firm D call. CDR1 MNHNS and CDR2 SASEGT come from the germline V gene. The CDR3 loop spans 15 amino acids. Between the trimmed V and J ends, which lost 4 bases and 0 bases, there was a span of 7 bases.

This clonotype was detected many times. The gene calls are TRBV4-3 and TRBJ2-1, with D tentatively TRBD2 (6 bases). CDR1 is LGHNA, CDR2 YSLEER, per germline. The V end lost 0 bases, the J end lost 8 bases, and 17 bases lay between the germline ends. CDR3 length: 16 residues. CDR3 bases: TGCGCCAGCAGCCAAGAGTATAGCGGAGGTCCCCATGAGCAGTTCTTC. Residues: CASSQEYSGGPHEQFF.

This clonotype turned up a few times. The DNA for the CDR3 is TGTGCCAGCAGCTTAGAAATCATTCCCAACTACGAGCAGTACTTC. The encoded protein is CASSLEIIPNYEQYF. The chain has TRBV7-9 and TRBJ2-7; no firm D call. The V and J ends lost 1 base and 3 bases respectively, with 13 bases between them. Germline assignment: CDR1 SEHNR and CDR2 FQNEAQ (reference sequence). CDR3 length: 15 amino acids.